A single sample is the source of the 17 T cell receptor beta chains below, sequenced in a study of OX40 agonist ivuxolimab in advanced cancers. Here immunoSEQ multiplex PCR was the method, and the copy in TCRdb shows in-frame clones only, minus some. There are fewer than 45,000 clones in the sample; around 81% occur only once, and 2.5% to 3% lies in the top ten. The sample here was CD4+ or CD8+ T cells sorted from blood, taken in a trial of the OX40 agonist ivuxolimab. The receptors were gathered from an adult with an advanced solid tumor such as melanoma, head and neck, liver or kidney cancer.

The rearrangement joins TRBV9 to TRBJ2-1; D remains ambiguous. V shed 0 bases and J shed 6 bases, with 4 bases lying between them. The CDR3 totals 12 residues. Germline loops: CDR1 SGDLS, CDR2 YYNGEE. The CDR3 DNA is TGTGCCAGCAGCGTAGAGGTCAATGAGCAGTTCTTC. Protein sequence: CASSVEVNEQFF.

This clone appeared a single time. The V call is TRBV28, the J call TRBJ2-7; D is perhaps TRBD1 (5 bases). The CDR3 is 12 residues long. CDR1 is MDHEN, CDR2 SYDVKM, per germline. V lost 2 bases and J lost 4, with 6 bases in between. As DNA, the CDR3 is TGTGCCAGCAGTTTACAGGGATACGAGCAGTACTTC. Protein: CASSLQGYEQYF.

The CDR3 nucleotides read TGTGCCGGCAGGGCGGGAGGGCCGAACACCGGGGAGCTGTTTTTT. It codes for CAGRAGGPNTGELFF. The gene calls are TRBV19 and TRBJ2-2, with 9 bases identical to TRBD2. J lost 0 bases, V lost 11 bases, and 7 bases had no gene match. Germline loops: CDR1 LNHDA, CDR2 SQIVND (reference sequence). CDR3 length equals 15 residues. Using reference TRBV19 and TRBJ2-2 for the parts outside the CDR3, the full variable domain is DGGITQSPKYLFRKEGQNVTLSCEQNLNHDAMYWYRQDPGQGLRLIYYSQIVNDFQKGDIAEGYSVSREKKESFPLTVTSAQKNPTAFYLCAGRAGGPNTGELFFGEGSRLTVL.

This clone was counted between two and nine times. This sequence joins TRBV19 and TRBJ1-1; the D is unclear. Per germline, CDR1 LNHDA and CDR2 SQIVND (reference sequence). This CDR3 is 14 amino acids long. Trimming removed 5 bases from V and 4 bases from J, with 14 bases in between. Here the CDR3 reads CASSPRWGGTEAFF. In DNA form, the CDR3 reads TGTGCCAGTAGTCCGCGATGGGGAGGCACTGAAGCTTTCTTT. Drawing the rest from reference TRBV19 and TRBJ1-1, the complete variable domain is DGGITQSPKYLFRKEGQNVTLSCEQNLNHDAMYWYRQDPGQGLRLIYYSQIVNDFQKGDIAEGYSVSREKKESFPLTVTSAQKNPTAFYLCASSPRWGGTEAFFGQGTRLTVV.

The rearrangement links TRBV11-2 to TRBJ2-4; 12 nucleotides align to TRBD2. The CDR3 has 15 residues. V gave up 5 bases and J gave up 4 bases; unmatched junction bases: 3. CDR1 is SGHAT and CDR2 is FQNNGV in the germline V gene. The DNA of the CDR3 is TGTGCCAGCAGCCTTGGGACTAGCGGGAAAAACATTCAGTACTTC. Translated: CASSLGTSGKNIQYF. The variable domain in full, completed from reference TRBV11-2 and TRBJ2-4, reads EAGVAQSPRYKIIEKRQSVAFWCNPISGHATLYWYQQILGQGPKLLIQFQNNGVVDDSQLPKDRFSAERLKGVDSTLKIQPAKLEDSAVYLCASSLGTSGKNIQYFGAGTRLSVL.

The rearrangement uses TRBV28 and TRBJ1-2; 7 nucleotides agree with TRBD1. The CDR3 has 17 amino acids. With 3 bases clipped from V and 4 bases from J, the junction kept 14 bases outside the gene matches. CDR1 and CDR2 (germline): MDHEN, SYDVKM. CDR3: CASSLGWRDSLIYGYTF. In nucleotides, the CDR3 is TGTGCCAGCAGTTTGGGGTGGCGGGACAGCCTAATCTATGGCTACACCTTC.

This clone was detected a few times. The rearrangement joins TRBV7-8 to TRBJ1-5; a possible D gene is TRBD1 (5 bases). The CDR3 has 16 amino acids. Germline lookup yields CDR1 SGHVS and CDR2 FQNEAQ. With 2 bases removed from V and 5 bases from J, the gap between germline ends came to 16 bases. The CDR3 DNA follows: TGTGCCAGCAGCTTATCACCTGTGGGGGGGGATCAGCCCCAGCATTTT. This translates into CASSLSPVGGDQPQHF.

The CDR3 DNA sequence: TGCGCCAGCAGTGAGCCGGCGGCAGGGGAGACCCAGTACTTC. This codes for CASSEPAAGETQYF. The gene calls are TRBV10-2 and TRBJ2-5; tentatively, D is TRBD1 (5 bases). The CDR3 length is 14 residues. The germline V and J ends were trimmed by 2 bases and 5 bases, with 12 bases remaining between them. The germline CDR1 and CDR2 sequences are WSHSY and SAAADI.

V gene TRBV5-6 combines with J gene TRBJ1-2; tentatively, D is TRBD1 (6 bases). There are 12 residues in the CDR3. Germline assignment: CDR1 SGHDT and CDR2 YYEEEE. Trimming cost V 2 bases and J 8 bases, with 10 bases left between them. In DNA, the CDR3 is TGTGCCAGCAGCTTCCCAGGGGAGGGCTACACCTTC. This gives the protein CASSFPGEGYTF.

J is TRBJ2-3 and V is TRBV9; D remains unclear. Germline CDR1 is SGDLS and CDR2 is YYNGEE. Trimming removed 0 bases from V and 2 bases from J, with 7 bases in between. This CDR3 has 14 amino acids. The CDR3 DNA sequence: TGTGCCAGCAGCGTAGAGTGGGTCACAGATACGCAGTATTTT. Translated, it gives CASSVEWVTDTQYF.

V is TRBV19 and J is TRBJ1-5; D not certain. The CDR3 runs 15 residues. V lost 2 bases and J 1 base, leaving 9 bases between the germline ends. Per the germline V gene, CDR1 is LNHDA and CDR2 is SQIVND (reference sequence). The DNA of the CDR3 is TGTGCCAGTAGTATAACGGGCCGAAGCAATCAGCCCCAGCATTTT. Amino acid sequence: CASSITGRSNQPQHF.

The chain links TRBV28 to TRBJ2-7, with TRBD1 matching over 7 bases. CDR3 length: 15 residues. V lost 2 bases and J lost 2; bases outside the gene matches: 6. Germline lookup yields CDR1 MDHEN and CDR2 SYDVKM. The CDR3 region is CASSLPRTGAYEQYF. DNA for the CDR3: TGTGCCAGCAGTTTACCTCGGACAGGAGCCTACGAGCAGTACTTC.

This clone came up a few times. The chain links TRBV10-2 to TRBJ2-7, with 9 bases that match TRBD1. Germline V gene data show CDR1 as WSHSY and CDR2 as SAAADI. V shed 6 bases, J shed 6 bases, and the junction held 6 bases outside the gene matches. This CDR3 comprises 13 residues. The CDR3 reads CASRPGQGSEQYF. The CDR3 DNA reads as TGCGCCAGCAGACCGGGACAGGGCTCCGAGCAGTACTTC.

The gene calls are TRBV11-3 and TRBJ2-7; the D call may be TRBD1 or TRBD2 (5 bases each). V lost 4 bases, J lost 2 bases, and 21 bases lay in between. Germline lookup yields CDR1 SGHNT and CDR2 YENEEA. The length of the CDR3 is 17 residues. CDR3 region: CASSYTSLGRGTYEQYF. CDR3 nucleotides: TGTGCCAGCAGCTACACCAGCCTGGGACGGGGAACCTACGAGCAGTACTTC.

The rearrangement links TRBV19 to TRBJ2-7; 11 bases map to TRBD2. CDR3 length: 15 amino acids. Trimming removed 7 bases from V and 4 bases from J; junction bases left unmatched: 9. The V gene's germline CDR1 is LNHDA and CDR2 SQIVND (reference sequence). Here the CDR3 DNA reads TGTGCCAGTACCGAACAGACTAGCGGGAAGTACGAGCAGTACTTC. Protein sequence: CASTEQTSGKYEQYF.

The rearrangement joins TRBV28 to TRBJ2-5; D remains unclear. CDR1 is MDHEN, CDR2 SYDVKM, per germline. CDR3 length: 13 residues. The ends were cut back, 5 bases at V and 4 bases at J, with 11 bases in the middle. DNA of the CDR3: TGTGCCAGCAGTCCCCCCCCAGGAGAGACCCAGTACTTC. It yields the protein CASSPPPGETQYF. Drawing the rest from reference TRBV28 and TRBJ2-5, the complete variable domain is DVKVTQSSRYLVKRTGEKVFLECVQDMDHENMFWYRQDPGLGLRLIYFSYDVKMKEKGDIPEGYSVSREKKERFSLILESASTNQTSMYLCASSPPPGETQYFGPGTRLLVL.

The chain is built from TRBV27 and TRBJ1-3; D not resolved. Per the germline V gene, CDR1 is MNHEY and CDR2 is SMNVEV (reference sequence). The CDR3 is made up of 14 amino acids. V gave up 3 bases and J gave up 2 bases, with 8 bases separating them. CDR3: CASSFGGTGNTIYF. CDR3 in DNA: TGTGCCAGCAGTTTTGGAGGGACTGGAAACACCATATATTTT.